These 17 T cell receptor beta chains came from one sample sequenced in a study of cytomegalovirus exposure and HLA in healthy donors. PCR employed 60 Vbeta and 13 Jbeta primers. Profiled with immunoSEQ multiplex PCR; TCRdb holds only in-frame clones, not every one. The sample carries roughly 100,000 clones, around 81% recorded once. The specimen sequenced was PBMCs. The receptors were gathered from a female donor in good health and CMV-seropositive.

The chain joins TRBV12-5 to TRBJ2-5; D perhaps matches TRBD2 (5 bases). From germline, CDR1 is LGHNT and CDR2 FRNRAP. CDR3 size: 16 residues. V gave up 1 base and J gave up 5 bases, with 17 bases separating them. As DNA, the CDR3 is TGTGCTAGTGGTTTGGGGGGAGAGGGTCCCAGGGAGACCCAGTACTTC. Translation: CASGLGGEGPRETQYF.

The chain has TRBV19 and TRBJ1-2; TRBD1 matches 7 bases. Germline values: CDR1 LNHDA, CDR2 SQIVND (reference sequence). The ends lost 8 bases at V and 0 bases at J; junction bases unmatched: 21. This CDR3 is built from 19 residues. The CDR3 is CASPTGVSRRVGANYGYTF. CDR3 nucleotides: TGTGCCAGTCCTACAGGGGTTTCACGACGTGTCGGGGCTAACTATGGCTACACCTTC. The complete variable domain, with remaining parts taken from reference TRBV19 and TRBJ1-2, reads DGGITQSPKYLFRKEGQNVTLSCEQNLNHDAMYWYRQDPGQGLRLIYYSQIVNDFQKGDIAEGYSVSREKKESFPLTVTSAQKNPTAFYLCASPTGVSRRVGANYGYTFGSGTRLTVV.

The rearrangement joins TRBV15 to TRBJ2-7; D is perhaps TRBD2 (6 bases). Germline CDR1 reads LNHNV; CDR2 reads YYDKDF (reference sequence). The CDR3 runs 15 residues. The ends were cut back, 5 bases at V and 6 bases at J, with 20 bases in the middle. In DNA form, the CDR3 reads TGTGCCACCAGCGATGGCGGGACGCCCCTTCGCGAGCAGTACTTC. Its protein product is CATSDGGTPLREQYF.

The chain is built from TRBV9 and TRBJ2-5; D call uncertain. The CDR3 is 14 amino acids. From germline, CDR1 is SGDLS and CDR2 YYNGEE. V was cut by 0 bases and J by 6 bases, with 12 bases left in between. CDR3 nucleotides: TGTGCCAGCAGCGTAGAGCCGGGTGCACAGACCCAGTACTTC. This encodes CASSVEPGAQTQYF.

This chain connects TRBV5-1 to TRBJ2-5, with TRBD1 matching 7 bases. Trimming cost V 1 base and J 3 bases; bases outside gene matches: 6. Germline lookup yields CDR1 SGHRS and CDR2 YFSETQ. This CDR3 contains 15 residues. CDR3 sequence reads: CASSLTGAGEETQYF. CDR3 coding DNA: TGCGCCAGCAGCTTGACAGGGGCCGGAGAAGAGACCCAGTACTTC. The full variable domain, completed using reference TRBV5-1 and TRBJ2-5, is KAGVTQTPRYLIKTRGQQVTLSCSPISGHRSVSWYQQTPGQGLQFLFEYFSETQRNKGNFPGRFSGRQFSNSRSEMNVSTLELGDSALYLCASSLTGAGEETQYFGPGTRLLVL.

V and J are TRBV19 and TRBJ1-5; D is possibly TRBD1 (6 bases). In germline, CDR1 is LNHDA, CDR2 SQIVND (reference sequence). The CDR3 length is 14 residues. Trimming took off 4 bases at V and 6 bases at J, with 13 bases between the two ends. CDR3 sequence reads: CASSTQGNFQPQHF. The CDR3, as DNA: TGTGCCAGTAGTACACAGGGAAATTTTCAGCCCCAGCATTTT.

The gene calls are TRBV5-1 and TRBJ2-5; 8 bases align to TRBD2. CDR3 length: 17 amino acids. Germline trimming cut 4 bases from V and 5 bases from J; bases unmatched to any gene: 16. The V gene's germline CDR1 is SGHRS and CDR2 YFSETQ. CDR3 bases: TGCGCCAGCAGCGCGGGTCTACAAGCGGGAGTGGAGGAGACCCAGTACTTC. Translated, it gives CASSAGLQAGVEETQYF.

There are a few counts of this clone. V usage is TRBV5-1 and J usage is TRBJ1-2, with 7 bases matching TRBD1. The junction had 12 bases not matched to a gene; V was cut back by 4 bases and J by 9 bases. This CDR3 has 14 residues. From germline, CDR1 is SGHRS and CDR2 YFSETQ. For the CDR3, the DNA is TGCGCCAGCAGCAGGGGACAGCCGGATGGGAGCTACACCTTC. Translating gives CASSRGQPDGSYTF.

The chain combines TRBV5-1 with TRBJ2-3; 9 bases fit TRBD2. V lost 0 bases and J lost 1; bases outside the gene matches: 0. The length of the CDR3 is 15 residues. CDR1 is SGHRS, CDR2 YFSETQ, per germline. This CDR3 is CASSLGLAGTDTQYF. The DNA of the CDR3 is TGCGCCAGCAGCTTGGGACTAGCGGGCACAGATACGCAGTATTTT.

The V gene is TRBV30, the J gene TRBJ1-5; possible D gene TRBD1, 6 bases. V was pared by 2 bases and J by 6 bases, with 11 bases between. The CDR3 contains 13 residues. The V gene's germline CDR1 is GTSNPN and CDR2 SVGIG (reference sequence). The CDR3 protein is CAWSRLGGQPQHF. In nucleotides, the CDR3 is TGTGCCTGGAGTCGCCTAGGGGGTCAGCCCCAGCATTTT.

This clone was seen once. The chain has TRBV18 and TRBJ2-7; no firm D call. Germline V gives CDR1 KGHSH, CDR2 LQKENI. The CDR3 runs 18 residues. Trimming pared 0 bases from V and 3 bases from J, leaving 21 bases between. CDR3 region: CASSPPALLRDSSYEQYF. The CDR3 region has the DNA TGTGCCAGCTCACCACCGGCCCTCCTCCGAGACTCGAGCTACGAGCAGTACTTC.

The CDR3 coding sequence is TGTGCCAGCAGTCTTCCCGGGACACCGAACACCGGGGAGCTGTTTTTT. This translates into CASSLPGTPNTGELFF. The V call is TRBV2, the J call TRBJ2-2, with D possibly being TRBD1 (6 bases). CDR3 length equals 16 residues. Germline loops: CDR1 SNHLY, CDR2 FYNNEI. Trimming stripped 5 bases from V and 0 bases from J, with 13 bases between.

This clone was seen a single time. The CDR3 loop is CASSLPTGATEAFF. The CDR3 DNA reads TGTGCCAGCAGCTTGCCGACAGGGGCGACCGAAGCTTTCTTT. The chain couples TRBV5-5 to TRBJ1-1; 8 bases map to TRBD1. The length of the CDR3 is 14 residues. Germline V gives CDR1 SGHKS, CDR2 YYEKEE (reference sequence). J was trimmed by 8 bases and V by 1 base; bases with no gene match: 7.

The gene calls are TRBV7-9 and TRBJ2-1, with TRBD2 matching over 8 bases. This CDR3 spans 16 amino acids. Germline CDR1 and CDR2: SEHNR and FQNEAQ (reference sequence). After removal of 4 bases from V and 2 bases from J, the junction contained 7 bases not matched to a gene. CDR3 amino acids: CASSSRVRGAYNEQFF. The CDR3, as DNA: TGTGCCAGCAGCTCCCGGGTGCGGGGGGCCTACAATGAGCAGTTCTTC.

CDR3 nucleotide sequence: TGTGCCAGCAGCCTTTTGGCTAGATACAATGAGCAGTTCTTC. This encodes CASSLLARYNEQFF. J is TRBJ2-1 and V is TRBV7-2; D gene ambiguous. CDR3 size: 14 residues. V was pared by 5 bases and J by 4 bases, with 12 bases between. Germline V gene data show CDR1 as SGHTA and CDR2 as FQGNSA.

The CDR3 spells CASSFSGGANYGYTF. The CDR3 coding sequence is TGTGCCAGCAGTTTTTCCGGGGGGGCTAACTATGGCTACACCTTC. This chain joins TRBV28 and TRBJ1-2; D is perhaps TRBD1 (5 bases). Germline V gene lookup returns CDR1 MDHEN and CDR2 SYDVKM. The CDR3 runs 15 residues. The V end was cut by 3 bases, the J end by 0 bases, with 11 bases between.

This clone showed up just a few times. The CDR3, as DNA: TGTGCCAGCAGCTTAACTAGCGGGGGGATCTACGAGCAGTACTTC. As protein: CASSLTSGGIYEQYF. The chain recombines TRBV13 with TRBJ2-7, with 12 bases identical to TRBD2. Losses at the gene ends were 2 bases for V and 3 bases for J; bases not matched to a gene: 2. Germline V gene data show CDR1 as PRHDT and CDR2 as FYEKMQ (reference sequence). The CDR3 consists of 15 residues.